These T cell receptor beta chains were read from a single sample in a study of T cell repertoires in ileal Crohn's disease. Produced via immunoSEQ multiplex PCR; TCRdb's table is partial and in-frame only. The sample yields a few thousand clones, over 70% seen once. Sequenced: ileal tissue. The origin of the receptors is an adult with Crohn's disease. Each CDR3 is given with its conserved first and last residue. Fields, in order: J gene, CDR3 length, clone size, D gene, V gene, CDR3 protein, CDR3 DNA. The D gene is left open where the match is weak. Size is stated for part of the rows, as once, few or many counts, or as a class when the clone is expanded.

J gene: TRBJ2-1
CDR3 length: 14
clone size: NA
D gene: NA
V gene: TRBV7-2
CDR3 protein: CASSLAGAYNEQFF
CDR3 DNA: TGTGCCAGCAGCTTAGCGGGGGCATACAATGAGCAGTTCTTC

J gene: TRBJ2-7
CDR3 length: 15
clone size: NA
D gene: NA
V gene: TRBV7-9
CDR3 protein: CASSPGPRLDYEQYF
CDR3 DNA: TGTGCCAGCAGCCCAGGCCCCAGACTAGACTACGAGCAGTACTTC

J gene: TRBJ2-1
CDR3 length: 15
clone size: few
D gene: TRBD2
V gene: TRBV7-3
CDR3 protein: CASSPLAGSYNEQFF
CDR3 DNA: TGTGCCAGCAGCCCATTAGCGGGGAGCTACAATGAGCAGTTCTTC

J gene: TRBJ1-2
CDR3 length: 14
clone size: NA
D gene: TRBD1
V gene: TRBV14
CDR3 protein: CASSPRQGSYGYTF
CDR3 DNA: TGTGCCAGCAGTCCCCGACAGGGTAGCTATGGCTACACCTTC

J gene: TRBJ1-2
CDR3 length: 12
clone size: NA
D gene: NA
V gene: TRBV6-1
CDR3 protein: CASSEQTVGYTF
CDR3 DNA: TGTGCCAGCAGTGAACAAACAGTTGGCTACACCTTC

J gene: TRBJ2-7
CDR3 length: 16
clone size: NA
D gene: TRBD1
V gene: TRBV19
CDR3 protein: CASSRLPGQGAYEQYF
CDR3 DNA: TGTGCCAGTAGTAGACTCCCGGGACAGGGGGCGTACGAGCAGTACTTC

J gene: TRBJ2-4
CDR3 length: 18
clone size: NA
D gene: TRBD1
V gene: TRBV7-9
CDR3 protein: CASSLGDRSSLAKNIQYF
CDR3 DNA: TGTGCCAGCAGCTTAGGGGACAGGAGTTCTCTAGCCAAAAACATTCAGTACTTC

J gene: TRBJ1-1
CDR3 length: 15
clone size: NA
D gene: NA
V gene: TRBV5-4
CDR3 protein: CASSTRQARVTEAFF
CDR3 DNA: TGTGCCAGCAGCACACGACAGGCCAGGGTAACTGAAGCTTTCTTT

J gene: TRBJ2-2
CDR3 length: 17
clone size: large
D gene: TRBD1
V gene: TRBV5-1
CDR3 protein: CASSGRPTGGYSGELFF
CDR3 DNA: TGCGCCAGCAGTGGTAGGCCGACAGGGGGCTACAGCGGGGAGCTGTTTTTT

J gene: TRBJ2-7
CDR3 length: 12
clone size: NA
D gene: TRBD1
V gene: TRBV2
CDR3 protein: CASRDRGGEQYF
CDR3 DNA: TGTGCCAGCAGAGACAGGGGGGGCGAGCAGTACTTC

J gene: TRBJ1-2
CDR3 length: 17
clone size: NA
D gene: NA
V gene: TRBV6-1
CDR3 protein: CASSDPGGHGGAYGYTF
CDR3 DNA: TGTGCCAGCAGTGATCCGGGGGGACATGGCGGGGCCTATGGCTACACCTTC

J gene: TRBJ2-3
CDR3 length: 17
clone size: NA
D gene: NA
V gene: TRBV21-1
CDR3 protein: CASSKVWVLATTDTQYF
CDR3 DNA: TGTGCCAGCAGCAAAGTTTGGGTACTAGCCACCACAGATACGCAGTATTTT

J gene: TRBJ2-2
CDR3 length: 13
clone size: NA
D gene: NA
V gene: TRBV10-1
CDR3 protein: CASSGTGTGELFF
CDR3 DNA: TGCGCCAGCAGTGGCACAGGGACCGGGGAGCTGTTTTTT

J gene: TRBJ2-1
CDR3 length: 15
clone size: NA
D gene: TRBD2
V gene: TRBV18
CDR3 protein: CASSPAGTSGSSWFF
CDR3 DNA: TGTGCCAGCTCACCCGCCGGGACTAGCGGGAGCTCTTGGTTCTTC

J gene: TRBJ2-1
CDR3 length: 12
clone size: NA
D gene: NA
V gene: TRBV18
CDR3 protein: CASSQAEGEQFF
CDR3 DNA: TGTGCCAGCTCACAGGCAGAGGGTGAGCAGTTCTTC

J gene: TRBJ2-7
CDR3 length: 16
clone size: NA
D gene: TRBD1
V gene: TRBV5-1
CDR3 protein: CASSLTGTGAEYEQYF
CDR3 DNA: TGCGCCAGCAGCTTAACCGGGACAGGGGCCGAGTACGAGCAGTACTTC

J gene: TRBJ2-7
CDR3 length: 14
clone size: few
D gene: TRBD1
V gene: TRBV5-1
CDR3 protein: CASSLRQGNPEQYF
CDR3 DNA: TGCGCCAGCAGCTTGAGACAGGGGAATCCCGAGCAGTACTTC

J gene: TRBJ2-3
CDR3 length: 13
clone size: few
D gene: NA
V gene: TRBV29-1
CDR3 protein: CSAPGPPADTQYF
CDR3 DNA: TGCAGCGCCCCGGGTCCTCCGGCAGATACGCAGTATTTT

J gene: TRBJ2-3
CDR3 length: 18
clone size: few
D gene: TRBD2
V gene: TRBV5-6
CDR3 protein: CASSLGLAGVRSVDTQYF
CDR3 DNA: TGTGCCAGCAGCTTGGGACTAGCGGGAGTTAGGTCTGTGGATACGCAGTATTTT

J gene: TRBJ2-7
CDR3 length: 12
clone size: NA
D gene: NA
V gene: TRBV6-6
CDR3 protein: CASSRALAEQYF
CDR3 DNA: TGTGCCAGCAGTAGGGCCCTAGCCGAGCAGTACTTC

J gene: TRBJ1-1
CDR3 length: 14
clone size: NA
D gene: NA
V gene: TRBV11-2
CDR3 protein: CASSLVSRGTEAFF
CDR3 DNA: TGTGCCAGCAGCTTAGTGAGCCGGGGCACTGAAGCTTTCTTT

J gene: TRBJ2-1
CDR3 length: 16
clone size: NA
D gene: TRBD1
V gene: TRBV4-3
CDR3 protein: CASSFQDRDGDNEQFF
CDR3 DNA: TGCGCCAGCAGCTTCCAGGACAGGGATGGAGATAATGAGCAGTTCTTC

J gene: TRBJ1-1
CDR3 length: 15
clone size: NA
D gene: NA
V gene: TRBV5-5
CDR3 protein: CASSSRPGHNTEAFF
CDR3 DNA: TGTGCCAGCAGCTCCCGTCCGGGACACAACACTGAAGCTTTCTTT

J gene: TRBJ2-7
CDR3 length: 13
clone size: NA
D gene: NA
V gene: TRBV7-2
CDR3 protein: CASSFGASGEQYF
CDR3 DNA: TGTGCCAGCAGCTTTGGGGCAAGTGGCGAGCAGTACTTC

J gene: TRBJ1-1
CDR3 length: 15
clone size: NA
D gene: TRBD1
V gene: TRBV6-1
CDR3 protein: CASGDRDVSNTEAFF
CDR3 DNA: TGTGCCAGCGGGGACAGGGACGTTTCGAACACTGAAGCTTTCTTT

J gene: TRBJ1-3
CDR3 length: 16
clone size: NA
D gene: NA
V gene: TRBV5-1
CDR3 protein: CASSSGLANSGNTIYF
CDR3 DNA: TGCGCCAGCAGCAGCGGACTGGCAAACTCTGGAAACACCATATATTTT

J gene: TRBJ2-7
CDR3 length: 13
clone size: few
D gene: NA
V gene: TRBV29-1
CDR3 protein: CSVEGSSSREQYF
CDR3 DNA: TGCAGCGTTGAAGGGTCGTCTAGTCGCGAGCAGTACTTC

J gene: TRBJ2-3
CDR3 length: 18
clone size: few
D gene: TRBD2
V gene: TRBV5-4
CDR3 protein: CASRLSGRAPTSTDTQYF
CDR3 DNA: TGTGCCAGCAGACTTAGCGGGAGGGCCCCGACTAGCACAGATACGCAGTATTTT

J gene: TRBJ2-7
CDR3 length: 14
clone size: NA
D gene: TRBD1
V gene: TRBV5-4
CDR3 protein: CASSLHRGAYEQYF
CDR3 DNA: TGTGCCAGCAGCTTGCACAGGGGGGCCTACGAGCAGTACTTC

J gene: TRBJ1-1
CDR3 length: 13
clone size: NA
D gene: NA
V gene: TRBV6-6
CDR3 protein: CASSYFQGSEAFF
CDR3 DNA: TGTGCCAGCAGTTACTTTCAGGGTTCTGAAGCTTTCTTT

J gene: TRBJ1-2
CDR3 length: 13
clone size: NA
D gene: TRBD1
V gene: TRBV27
CDR3 protein: CASSLRQGYGYTF
CDR3 DNA: TGTGCCAGCAGTTTAAGACAGGGCTACGGCTACACCTTC

J gene: TRBJ2-5
CDR3 length: 17
clone size: NA
D gene: NA
V gene: TRBV28
CDR3 protein: CASSFSGLAGRGETQYF
CDR3 DNA: TGTGCCAGCAGTTTTTCGGGATTAGCGGGCAGGGGAGAGACCCAGTACTTC

J gene: TRBJ1-3
CDR3 length: 15
clone size: NA
D gene: NA
V gene: TRBV6-1
CDR3 protein: CASKTQGIAGNTIYF
CDR3 DNA: TGTGCCAGCAAAACCCAGGGGATCGCAGGAAACACCATATATTTT

J gene: TRBJ1-1
CDR3 length: 16
clone size: NA
D gene: NA
V gene: TRBV4-1
CDR3 protein: CASNQLDLGGATEAFF
CDR3 DNA: TGCGCCAGCAACCAACTCGACCTTGGGGGGGCCACTGAAGCTTTCTTT

J gene: TRBJ1-1
CDR3 length: 13
clone size: NA
D gene: NA
V gene: TRBV4-2
CDR3 protein: CASSQWREGEAFF
CDR3 DNA: TGTGCCAGCAGCCAATGGAGGGAGGGTGAAGCTTTCTTT

J gene: TRBJ2-5
CDR3 length: 13
clone size: NA
D gene: TRBD1
V gene: TRBV6-5
CDR3 protein: CASSRDRGETQYF
CDR3 DNA: TGTGCCAGCAGCCGGGACAGGGGGGAGACCCAGTACTTC

J gene: TRBJ2-7
CDR3 length: 15
clone size: NA
D gene: NA
V gene: TRBV6-1
CDR3 protein: CASTIIQGRGYEQYF
CDR3 DNA: TGTGCCAGCACTATTATACAGGGCAGGGGCTACGAGCAGTACTTC

J gene: TRBJ2-1
CDR3 length: 13
clone size: NA
D gene: NA
V gene: TRBV5-1
CDR3 protein: CASSVTGRHEQFF
CDR3 DNA: TGCGCCAGCAGCGTGACAGGGAGGCATGAGCAGTTCTTC

J gene: TRBJ2-7
CDR3 length: 14
clone size: few
D gene: TRBD2
V gene: TRBV28
CDR3 protein: CAVRTSGITYEQYF
CDR3 DNA: TGTGCCGTTAGGACTAGCGGGATTACCTACGAGCAGTACTTC

J gene: TRBJ1-4
CDR3 length: 15
clone size: few
D gene: TRBD1
V gene: TRBV5-1
CDR3 protein: CASSAPGQANEKLFF
CDR3 DNA: TGCGCCAGCAGCGCCCCCGGACAGGCAAATGAAAAACTGTTTTTT

J gene: TRBJ2-7
CDR3 length: 15
clone size: NA
D gene: TRBD2
V gene: TRBV28
CDR3 protein: CASRVTSGRNYEQYF
CDR3 DNA: TGTGCCAGCAGGGTTACTAGCGGGAGAAACTACGAGCAGTACTTC

J gene: TRBJ1-5
CDR3 length: 16
clone size: NA
D gene: NA
V gene: TRBV19
CDR3 protein: CASSGQNDYSNQPQHF
CDR3 DNA: TGTGCCAGTAGCGGACAGAACGACTATAGCAATCAGCCCCAGCATTTT

J gene: TRBJ1-5
CDR3 length: 13
clone size: NA
D gene: NA
V gene: TRBV19
CDR3 protein: CASRAGRNQPQHF
CDR3 DNA: TGTGCCAGTAGAGCGGGCCGCAATCAGCCCCAGCATTTT

J gene: TRBJ2-5
CDR3 length: 14
clone size: NA
D gene: TRBD2
V gene: TRBV10-3
CDR3 protein: CAIRPDMGGETQYF
CDR3 DNA: TGTGCCATCAGGCCGGACATGGGGGGGGAGACCCAGTACTTC

J gene: TRBJ1-5
CDR3 length: 15
clone size: NA
D gene: TRBD1
V gene: TRBV6-5
CDR3 protein: CASRPGQGGNQPQHF
CDR3 DNA: TGTGCCAGCAGACCGGGACAGGGGGGCAATCAGCCCCAGCATTTT

J gene: TRBJ2-1
CDR3 length: 15
clone size: NA
D gene: NA
V gene: TRBV9
CDR3 protein: CASSVGGGRDNEQFF
CDR3 DNA: TGTGCCAGCAGCGTAGGGGGCGGCAGAGACAATGAGCAGTTCTTC